The source of this TCR beta chain is a study of blood T cell repertoires in COVID-19. Study overall: Samples taken during acute and convalescent COVID-19 were collected in the United States, Italy and Spain. The analysed material was cDNA or gDNA that came from T cells, B-cell-depleted T cells, or PBMCs.

J lost 6 bases, V lost 4 bases, and 10 bases had no gene match. Germline CDR1 is SGHRS and CDR2 is YFSETQ. This CDR3 has 15 residues. Clones were sequenced by immunoSEQ multiplex PCR, and TCRdb holds only the in-frame ones, with some missing. The sample includes fewer than 85,000 clones, around 90% seen only once; the top ten take roughly 9.1%. The sequenced sample was peripheral blood. The TCR originated in a human donor in a cohort sampled during active COVID-19. The J gene is TRBJ2-1, the V gene TRBV5-1, with 7 nucleotides matching TRBD2. The CDR3 DNA follows: TGCGCCAGCAGCCCCTCCGGGGACTATTCCAATGAGCAGTTCTTC. It is translated as CASSPSGDYSNEQFF.